The 5 T cell receptor beta chains listed next were all sequenced from one sample in a study of STAT5B mutations in CD4+ large granular lymphocyte leukemia. The protocol was immunoSEQ multiplex PCR, while the TCRdb copy is restricted to in-frame clones and leaves out a portion. The sample lists fewer than 30,000 clones, 65% to 80% occurring once. Sequencing input: CD4+ T cells from blood buffy coats. The receptors stem from a human donor in good health.

This clone was detected once. The chain carries TRBV11-2 and TRBJ2-1, with TRBD2 matching over 8 bases. CDR1 and CDR2 (germline): SGHAT, FQNNGV. The J segment lost 9 bases and the V segment lost 4 bases, leaving 14 bases of the junction unmatched. This CDR3 contains 16 residues. The CDR3 DNA follows: TGTGCCAGCAGCTCCAGGACTAGCCCGGCTCTGGGTGAGCAGTTCTTC. It specifies CASSSRTSPALGEQFF.

This chain links TRBV11-3 with TRBJ2-3; perhaps TRBD2 as D (6 bases). V lost 1 base, J lost 2 bases, and 7 bases lay in between. The germline CDR1 and CDR2 sequences are SGHNT and YENEEA. CDR3 length: 14 amino acids. The CDR3 region is CASSLAGVTDTQYF. The CDR3 nucleotides read TGTGCCAGCAGCTTAGCGGGAGTCACAGATACGCAGTATTTT. Combining the CDR3 with reference TRBV11-3 and TRBJ2-3 gives the whole variable domain EAGVVQSPRYKIIEKKQPVAFWCNPISGHNTLYWYLQNLGQGPELLIRYENEEAVDDSQLPKDRFSAERLKGVDSTLKIQPAELGDSAVYLCASSLAGVTDTQYFGPGTRLTVL.

V gene TRBV29-1 combines with J gene TRBJ2-7, with D perhaps matching TRBD2 (6 bases). V lost 4 bases to trimming and J lost 3 bases, with 13 bases between them. This CDR3 contains 13 residues. The germline CDR1 and CDR2 sequences are SQVTM and ANQGSEA. For the CDR3, the DNA is TGCAGCGTTGGGGACGGGAGCGGCTACGAGCAGTACTTC. Protein: CSVGDGSGYEQYF.

The V gene is TRBV5-5, the J gene TRBJ2-1; 9 nucleotides agree with TRBD2. The trim removed 4 bases at V and 7 bases at J, leaving 9 bases unmatched. The CDR3 covers 15 residues. Germline values: CDR1 SGHKS, CDR2 YYEKEE (reference sequence). The CDR3 spells CASSPPVAGENEQFF. The CDR3 DNA reads as TGTGCCAGCAGCCCACCGGTAGCGGGAGAGAATGAGCAGTTCTTC. The entire variable domain, with the rest obtained from reference TRBV5-5 and TRBJ2-1, is as follows: DAGVTQSPTHLIKTRGQQVTLRCSPISGHKSVSWYQQVLGQGPQFIFQYYEKEERGRGNFPDRFSARQFPNYSSELNVNALLLGDSALYLCASSPPVAGENEQFFGPGTRLTVL.

The V and J genes are TRBV19 and TRBJ2-2, with 9 bases identical to TRBD1. Germline V gene data show CDR1 as LNHDA and CDR2 as SQIVND (reference sequence). CDR3 length equals 14 residues. Trimming cost V 6 bases and J 5 bases; bases outside gene matches: 4. CDR3 protein: CASRRDRDTGELFF. The CDR3, as DNA: TGTGCCAGTAGACGGGACAGGGATACCGGGGAGCTGTTTTTT. Full variable domain (outside the CDR3, taken from reference TRBV19 and TRBJ2-2): DGGITQSPKYLFRKEGQNVTLSCEQNLNHDAMYWYRQDPGQGLRLIYYSQIVNDFQKGDIAEGYSVSREKKESFPLTVTSAQKNPTAFYLCASRRDRDTGELFFGEGSRLTVL.